This T cell receptor beta chain was sequenced for a study of cytomegalovirus exposure and HLA in healthy donors. Study-wide points: Among immune exposure information, only CMV serostatus was available. Most TCR beta V segments were productive about 87% or about 30% of the time in an earlier analysis.

Healthy bone marrow donors made up the cohort. Although they were nominally healthy when sampled, donors likely had unrecorded immune exposures. Germline lookup yields CDR1 SGHNT and CDR2 YYREEE (reference sequence). The CDR3 loop spans 14 amino acids. V lost 4 bases to trimming and J lost 5 bases, with 15 bases between them. PCR amplification relied on 60 Vbeta primers (plus 13 Jbeta primers). The protocol was immunoSEQ multiplex PCR, while the TCRdb copy is restricted to in-frame clones and leaves out a portion. In all, the sample yields some 130,000 clones. Details on this clone: No antigen is known for it.

This chain connects TRBV5-4 to TRBJ1-1; D is possibly TRBD1 (5 bases). The sequenced sample was PBMCs. The origin of this receptor is a woman between 35 and 50 years old in good health and CMV-seronegative. The CDR3 bases are TGTGCCAGCAGCCCCCCCGGGGGATGGACTGAAGCTTTCTTT. It specifies CASSPPGGWTEAFF.